The rows below give T cell receptor beta chains drawn from one sample of a study of blood T cell repertoires in COVID-19. Produced via immunoSEQ multiplex PCR; TCRdb's table is partial and in-frame only. The top ten hold 5% to 5.5% of the sample, which has under 95,000 clones, approximately 90% seen once. Material for sequencing was peripheral blood. The source of these receptors is a man in his sixties with acute or convalescent COVID-19. CDR3s include the opening cysteine and the closing phenylalanine or tryptophan. A D gene is named only where the DNA matches it firmly. Rows may omit the clone size; those that give it use once, few, many or a size class.

cdr3_nt,cdr3_aa,d_call,j_call,v_call,clone_size
TGTGCCAGCAGCCCCGGACAGGGGGACATCTATGGCTACACCTTC,CASSPGQGDIYGYTF,TRBD1,TRBJ1-2,TRBV7-2,NA
TGTGCCAGCAGCGTAGGATCCGGACAGAACTCTGGAAACACCATATATTTT,CASSVGSGQNSGNTIYF,NA,TRBJ1-3,TRBV9,few
TGTGCCACCAGCAGAGAAAAGGGAGTAAACACTGAAGCTTTCTTT,CATSREKGVNTEAFF,NA,TRBJ1-1,TRBV15,NA
TGTGCCAGCACCATCAGCGGGCTCTACGAGCAGTACTTC,CASTISGLYEQYF,NA,TRBJ2-7,TRBV12-3/TRBV12-4,NA
TGTGCCAGCAGCCAGGCTACAGGGCCTCCCAATGAAAAACTGTTTTTT,CASSQATGPPNEKLFF,NA,TRBJ1-4,TRBV3-1/TRBV3-2,few
TGTGCCTGGAGTGTATTTGGACAGGGAGCGAACACTGAAGCTTTCTTT,CAWSVFGQGANTEAFF,TRBD1,TRBJ1-1,TRBV30,NA
TGTGCCAGCAGTTTGAATCGGGACAGATATAGCAATCAGCCCCAGCATTTT,CASSLNRDRYSNQPQHF,TRBD1,TRBJ1-5,TRBV27,NA
TGTGCCAGCAGCCATTTGGGGGCTATGTCCTATAATTCACCCCTCCACTTT,CASSHLGAMSYNSPLHF,NA,TRBJ1-6,TRBV3-1/TRBV3-2,NA
TGCGCCAGCAGCCAAGGGGGCAGCTCCTACAATGAGCAGTTCTTC,CASSQGGSSYNEQFF,NA,TRBJ2-1,TRBV4-3,NA
TGTGCCAGCAGCCAATCGTACGGGTCCTACGAGCAGTACTTC,CASSQSYGSYEQYF,NA,TRBJ2-7,TRBV16,NA
TGTGCCAGCAGCCCCCGGGGAGGGGATAATGAAAAACTGTTTTTT,CASSPRGGDNEKLFF,NA,TRBJ1-4,TRBV9,NA
TGCGCCAGCAGCCCAAGGGGCTCTGGAAACACCATATATTTT,CASSPRGSGNTIYF,NA,TRBJ1-3,TRBV5-1,NA
TGTGCCAGCAGCCAAGCTTGGGCAGGGGGACATCAGGGCTACACCTTC,CASSQAWAGGHQGYTF,TRBD1,TRBJ1-2,TRBV3-1/TRBV3-2,NA
TGTGCCTGGAGTGGAATCGGACAGGAGGACACTGAAGCTTTCTTT,CAWSGIGQEDTEAFF,TRBD1,TRBJ1-1,TRBV30,NA
TGTGCCAGCAGCGCAGCAACTTCCGGGACAGGGCTCTATGGCTACACCTTC,CASSAATSGTGLYGYTF,TRBD1,TRBJ1-2,TRBV9,NA
TGTGCCAGCTCACCAGACTCGACGGGAGTGAGAGGCTACACCTTC,CASSPDSTGVRGYTF,NA,TRBJ1-2,TRBV18,NA
TGTGCCAGCAGTTTAAGGGGGACAGCCGGCTCGTATTACTATGGCTACACCTTC,CASSLRGTAGSYYYGYTF,TRBD1,TRBJ1-2,TRBV28,few
TGCGCCAGCAGCCAGGGGGGATCCGGGACAGGGTACACAGATACGCAGTATTTT,CASSQGGSGTGYTDTQYF,TRBD1,TRBJ2-3,TRBV4-3,NA
TGTGCCAGCAGCGTAGCGTCCAGCGACTATGGCTACACCTTC,CASSVASSDYGYTF,NA,TRBJ1-2,TRBV9,few
TGTGCCATCAGTGAAAAAGGGGGTATGGATGGCTACACCTTC,CAISEKGGMDGYTF,NA,TRBJ1-2,TRBV10-3,NA
TGTGCCAGCACCCTAGGTGGGAGCGGGGTCGAAGAGACCCAGTACTTC,CASTLGGSGVEETQYF,TRBD2,TRBJ2-5,TRBV25-1,NA
TGTGCCAGCAGCTTGACCGGGGTCAACACTGAAGCTTTCTTT,CASSLTGVNTEAFF,NA,TRBJ1-1,TRBV5-6,NA
TGTGCCAGCAGTCCTATAGGGAGCGTCTACGAGCAGTACTTC,CASSPIGSVYEQYF,NA,TRBJ2-7,TRBV25-1,NA
TGTGCCAGCAGCACCTACAGTGAGAGCTATGGCTACACCTTC,CASSTYSESYGYTF,NA,TRBJ1-2,TRBV13,once
TGCGCCAGCAGCCTCATTTACGGACAGGGGACGGGCACAGATACGCAGTATTTT,CASSLIYGQGTGTDTQYF,TRBD1,TRBJ2-3,TRBV4-3,few
TGTGCCAGCTCACCTCAGGGGGGCTCTGATATTGAGCAGTTCTTC,CASSPQGGSDIEQFF,NA,TRBJ2-1,TRBV18,NA
TGTGCCAGCACCGAATGGGAGACAGGGCGGACTGAAGCTTTCTTT,CASTEWETGRTEAFF,TRBD1,TRBJ1-1,TRBV6-5,NA
TGTGCCAGCAGCGCTACAGGCTCCATGGGCTATGGCTACACCTTC,CASSATGSMGYGYTF,NA,TRBJ1-2,TRBV9,NA
TGTGCCAGCAGTGCCTCCCCAGGGCTCTCCGGAAACACCATATATTTT,CASSASPGLSGNTIYF,NA,TRBJ1-3,TRBV6-4,NA
TGTGCCAGCAGTTACTTACAGGGGAATGAAAAACTGTTTTTT,CASSYLQGNEKLFF,TRBD1,TRBJ1-4,TRBV6-5,few
TGTGCCAGCAGGAACGACAGGGGGCGTTATCGGAATGAAAAACTGTTTTTT,CASRNDRGRYRNEKLFF,NA,TRBJ1-4,TRBV21-1,NA
TGTGCCAGTAAACGGGAGAGCTATGGCTACACCTTC,CASKRESYGYTF,NA,TRBJ1-2,TRBV2,NA
TGCGCCAGCAGCTTGGACAGGAATTCACCCCTCCACTTT,CASSLDRNSPLHF,NA,TRBJ1-6,TRBV5-1,once
TGCGCCAGCAGCCAGGCTTGGGGGGGGGCTAGCACAGATACGCAGTATTTT,CASSQAWGGASTDTQYF,NA,TRBJ2-3,TRBV4-3,NA
TGTGCCAGCAGCCGACAGGGGAGTTACACCGGGGAGCTGTTTTTT,CASSRQGSYTGELFF,TRBD1,TRBJ2-2,TRBV7-6,NA
TGCGCCAGCAGCCTTTACCGGGACAGGGATAATTCACCCCTCCACTTT,CASSLYRDRDNSPLHF,TRBD1,TRBJ1-6,TRBV5-1,few
TGTGCCAGCAGCCAATCCGCGGGGGGGCGAGCTTTCTTT,CASSQSAGGRAFF,NA,TRBJ1-1,TRBV14,NA
TGTGCCAGCCCACCCCCAATCGGATGGGACAGGGGGGACACCGGGGAGCTGTTTTTT,CASPPPIGWDRGDTGELFF,TRBD1,TRBJ2-2,TRBV27,NA
TGTGCCAGCAGTTTAGCTGGACAACCCCAGCATTTT,CASSLAGQPQHF,NA,TRBJ1-5,TRBV12-3/TRBV12-4,NA
TGTGCCAGTAGCCGGACAGGGTTGAATACGCAGTATTTT,CASSRTGLNTQYF,TRBD1,TRBJ2-3,TRBV19,once
TGCGCCAGCGCTTTAGTTAGGACATCTCCCGCAGATACGCAGTATTTT,CASALVRTSPADTQYF,NA,TRBJ2-3,TRBV5-1,once
TGTGCCAGCAGGCACGAGGTCGCCCGTAACACTGAAGCTTTCTTT,CASRHEVARNTEAFF,NA,TRBJ1-1,TRBV5-8,NA
TGTGCCAGCAGCTTGTCTCTTTCACAAACGTATGGCTACACCTTC,CASSLSLSQTYGYTF,NA,TRBJ1-2,TRBV5-5,NA
TGCGCCAGCAGCTCGGGAGCCTCTACTACTGGAAACACCATATATTTT,CASSSGASTTGNTIYF,NA,TRBJ1-3,TRBV5-1,NA
TGCGCCAGCAGCCTAAGCGGGACAGGGACCCTTGCTCTAGCCAAAAACATTCAGTACTTC,CASSLSGTGTLALAKNIQYF,TRBD1,TRBJ2-4,TRBV4-3,NA
TGTGCCAGCAGCTTGGCTCCGGGACAGGGCGTCACCGGGGAGCTGTTTTTT,CASSLAPGQGVTGELFF,TRBD1,TRBJ2-2,TRBV5-4,NA